The clone carrying this TCR beta chain was recorded a few times. What it binds is not known. Vbeta (60) and Jbeta (13) primers were used in the PCR. Assay: immunoSEQ multiplex PCR; the TCRdb copy retains only in-frame clones and omits some. This table has 190,000 or so clones, 79% appearing once. After removal of 5 bases from V and 7 bases from J, the junction contained 16 bases not matched to a gene. From germline, CDR1 is MNHEY and CDR2 SMNVEV (reference sequence). CDR3 size: 16 residues. This specimen comes from a study of cytomegalovirus exposure and HLA in healthy donors. Findings and limits, study-wide: Later analysis associated a missense DCLRE1C variant with TCR beta V- and J-gene trimming.

The chain couples TRBV27 to TRBJ1-2; TRBD1 matches at 7 bases. Sequences were obtained from PBMCs. This TCR was recovered from a girl under 18 in good health and CMV-seropositive. CDR3 sequence (DNA): TGTGCCAGCAGTCCCGGGACAGCTAACCACTATGGTGGCTACACCTTC. Amino acids: CASSPGTANHYGGYTF.